The 29 T cell receptor beta chains below were found in one sample sequenced in a study of T cells in Graves' hyperthyroidism and ophthalmopathy (dated by TCRdb to the late 2010s). The receptor library was made with multiplex PCR. The run used an Illumina HiSeq 2000. TCR beta CDR3 regions were amplified from RNA transcripts. A first-round RT-PCR of the TCR CDR3 used the HTBI primer set with the Qiagen OneStep RT-PCR kit. The public reads were run again by TCRdb, first through fastp at Q25 and then through MiXCR, and only productive beta chains were kept. Each entry merges the rows of one CDR3 protein and shows their most common DNA and genes. In all, the sample holds about 640,000 distinct CDR3 sequences, and 45% of those were seen once. The ten largest account for approximately 6.8% of the sample. Sequencing was performed on peripheral blood or thyroid tissue (not recorded which). These receptors came from an adult man with Graves' disease, either hyperthyroidism or ophthalmopathy (not recorded which).

The V and J genes are TRBV10-3 and TRBJ1-5; TRBD1 might be the D (6 bases). Per the germline V gene, CDR1 is ENHRY and CDR2 is SYGVKD. This CDR3 comprises 18 residues. The ends were cut back, 3 bases at V and 3 bases at J, with 21 bases in the middle. The DNA for the CDR3 is TGTGCCATCAGTGACTTGGGGGCAGGGCTCATGATCAATCAGCCCCAGCATTTT. Its translation is CAISDLGAGLMINQPQHF.

This clonotype was found a few times. The V gene is TRBV20-1, the J gene TRBJ2-7; 8 nucleotides line up with TRBD2. The V and J ends lost 3 bases and 5 bases, in that order; junction bases with no gene match: 9. Germline assignment: CDR1 DFQATT and CDR2 SNEGSKA (reference sequence). The CDR3 extends over 14 amino acids. The CDR3 sequence is CSASARGGQNEQYF. The CDR3 DNA is TGCAGTGCTAGTGCCCGGGGGGGCCAAAACGAGCAGTACTTC.

The rearrangement links TRBV20-1 to TRBJ1-1; D is undetermined. The CDR3 is 14 residues long. The V gene lost 1 base and the J gene lost 2 bases, with 11 bases spanning the gap. Germline loops: CDR1 DFQATT, CDR2 SNEGSKA (reference sequence). CDR3 loop: CSARVDGINTEAFF. In DNA, the CDR3 is TGCAGTGCTAGAGTTGACGGCATAAACACTGAAGCTTTCTTT.

This clonotype has a count of ten or more. The chain couples TRBV29-1 to TRBJ1-1; D is undetermined. This CDR3 has 12 residues. Germline-derived CDR1 and CDR2 are SQVTM and ANQGSEA. V lost 3 bases, J lost 3 bases, and 8 bases lay in between. The CDR3 DNA is TGCAGCGTTGATTGGGGTGACACTGAAGCTTTCTTT. This encodes CSVDWGDTEAFF.

The chain employs TRBV24-1 and TRBJ1-6; 8 bases are shared with TRBD1. The CDR3 is made up of 15 amino acids. Germline V gene lookup returns CDR1 KGHDR and CDR2 SFDVKD. V lost 6 bases and J lost 5; bases outside the gene matches: 5. This CDR3 is CATSTGQANNSPLHF. Written as DNA, the CDR3 is TGTGCCACCAGTACGGGACAGGCGAATAATTCACCCCTCCACTTT.

The V and J genes are TRBV19 and TRBJ1-5, with 8 bases that match TRBD1. Germline assignment: CDR1 LNHDA and CDR2 SQIVND (reference sequence). V lost 7 bases to trimming and J lost 10 bases; unmatched junction nucleotides: 12. The CDR3 consists of 14 residues. This chain's CDR3 is CASMESGGLSPQHF. The CDR3 DNA is TGTGCCAGTATGGAGTCAGGGGGCCTTTCACCCCAGCATTTT.

A single count supports this clonotype. The chain employs TRBV7-6 and TRBJ1-6; D not resolved. V was pared by 5 bases and J by 8 bases, with 13 bases between. This CDR3 is 14 amino acids long. CDR1 is SGHVS, CDR2 FNYEAQ, per germline. The CDR3 region has the DNA TGTGCCAGCAGCCCCGATGGGCCCGATTCACCCCTCCACTTT. This encodes CASSPDGPDSPLHF.

This clonotype occurred many times. The rearrangement joins TRBV25-1 to TRBJ1-6; D possibly corresponds to TRBD1 (6 bases). The CDR3 is made up of 16 amino acids. Germline assignment: CDR1 MGHDK and CDR2 SYGVNS. V was pared by 5 bases and J by 3 bases, with 14 bases between. The CDR3 spells CASSRGTLDYNSPLHF. The CDR3 nucleotides are TGTGCCAGCAGTAGAGGGACACTTGACTATAATTCACCCCTCCACTTT. The entire variable domain, with the rest obtained from reference TRBV25-1 and TRBJ1-6, is as follows: EADIYQTPRYLVIGTGKKITLECSQTMGHDKMYWYQQDPGMELHLIHYSYGVNSTEKGDLSSESTVSRIRTEHFPLTLESARPSHTSQYLCASSRGTLDYNSPLHFGNGTRLTVT.

This chain uses TRBV5-1 with TRBJ2-5; 9 nucleotides align to TRBD1. Germline CDR1 SGHRS, CDR2 YFSETQ. This CDR3 has 14 residues. V was pared by 3 bases and J by 5 bases, with 5 bases of the junction left unmatched. CDR3 nucleotide sequence: TGCGCCAGCAGCTCCCGGACAGGGGACGAGACCCAGTACTTC. The encoded protein is CASSSRTGDETQYF.

The rearrangement joins TRBV24-1 to TRBJ1-2; 10 bases are a match to TRBD1. From germline, CDR1 is KGHDR and CDR2 SFDVKD. There are 15 residues in the CDR3. The J segment lost 6 bases and the V segment lost 3 bases, leaving 6 bases of the junction unmatched. CDR3 residues: CATSDIGTGADGYTF. Here the CDR3 DNA reads TGTGCCACCAGTGATATCGGGACAGGGGCCGATGGCTACACCTTC.

This chain joins TRBV7-2 and TRBJ1-1; D unclear. The CDR3 contains 12 residues. Looked up from germline, CDR1 is SGHTA and CDR2 is FQGNSA. Trimming took off 1 base at V and 8 bases at J, with 8 bases between the two ends. CDR3 loop: CASSLDLEEAFF. CDR3 DNA: TGTGCCAGCAGCTTAGACCTCGAGGAAGCTTTCTTT.

This clonotype is a singleton in its sample. Here the CDR3 reads CAIRTGGQCNSPLHF. CDR3 in DNA: TGTGCCATCAGGACCGGGGGGCAGTGTAATTCACCCCTCCACTTT. This chain uses TRBV10-3 with TRBJ1-6, with D maybe TRBD1 (6 bases). V lost 6 bases and J lost 6, with 15 bases in between. Germline assignment: CDR1 ENHRY and CDR2 SYGVKD. This CDR3 has 15 residues.

On this clonotype: At one end the junction does not follow the germline gene, possibly because of a read error. V gene TRBV9 combines with J gene TRBJ2-7; D gene uncertain. This CDR3 has 14 amino acids. The germline gives CDR1 SGDLS, CDR2 YYNGEE. CDR3 nucleotides: TGTGCCAGCAGCCAGGACGGAAGCTCCTACGAGCAGTGCTTC. Translating it yields CASSQDGSSYEQCF.

V and J are TRBV19 and TRBJ1-5; D gene unclear. This CDR3 comprises 15 residues. The V gene lost 3 bases and the J gene lost 7 bases, with 16 bases spanning the gap. From germline, CDR1 is LNHDA and CDR2 SQIVND (reference sequence). The CDR3 DNA follows: TGTGCCAGTAGTATGTATGAGCTCTCTGGACAGCCCCAGCATTTT. Residues: CASSMYELSGQPQHF. Full variable domain (rest looked up from reference TRBV19 and TRBJ1-5): DGGITQSPKYLFRKEGQNVTLSCEQNLNHDAMYWYRQDPGQGLRLIYYSQIVNDFQKGDIAEGYSVSREKKESFPLTVTSAQKNPTAFYLCASSMYELSGQPQHFGDGTRLSIL.

As to this clonotype: An end of the junction does not agree with germline; a read error may underlie this. V gene TRBV5-5 combines with J gene TRBJ1-2, with TRBD1 identical over 7 bases. The V gene's germline CDR1 is SGHKS and CDR2 YYEKEE (reference sequence). The CDR3 covers 15 residues. CDR3 DNA: TGCGCCAGCAGCCAACCACAACAGGGGCCCTATGGCTACACCTTC. It specifies CASSQPQQGPYGYTF.

The chain combines TRBV24-1 with TRBJ1-2; 7 bases fit TRBD1. Germline V gives CDR1 KGHDR, CDR2 SFDVKD. The CDR3 spans 14 residues. Losses at the gene ends were 3 bases for V and 1 base for J; bases not matched to a gene: 1. CDR3 sequence reads: CATSDGDSNYGYTF. The CDR3 nucleotides are TGTGCCACCAGTGATGGGGACAGTAACTATGGCTACACCTTC.

The rearrangement joins TRBV6-6 to TRBJ2-7, with D possibly called TRBD1 or TRBD2 (5 bases each). CDR3 size: 11 residues. Deletions cut 6 bases from V and 5 bases from J, with 8 bases between. Germline V gene sequence: CDR1 MNHNY, CDR2 SVGAGI (reference sequence). CDR3 nucleotides: TGTGCCAGCAGGGGGGTCGACGAGCAGTACTTC. Amino acids: CASRGVDEQYF.

The chain carries TRBV2 and TRBJ1-5; 8 nucleotides match TRBD1. The germline gives CDR1 SNHLY, CDR2 FYNNEI. The CDR3 is made up of 16 amino acids. J was trimmed by 0 bases and V by 6 bases; bases with no gene match: 7. The CDR3 spells CASRSDRVHSNQPQHF. In nucleotides, the CDR3 is TGTGCCAGCAGATCGGACAGGGTACATAGCAATCAGCCCCAGCATTTT.

This clonotype was counted many times. This chain uses TRBV2 with TRBJ2-5; TRBD1 or TRBD2 may be the D gene (5 bases each). Trimming took off 7 bases at V and 5 bases at J, with 17 bases between the two ends. There are 14 residues in the CDR3. Germline V gene sequence: CDR1 SNHLY, CDR2 FYNNEI. The CDR3 nucleotides are TGTGCCAGCACTGGGGTCGGGGCCCGGGAGACCCAGTACTTC. Its translation is CASTGVGARETQYF.

This clonotype came up a few times. The chain combines TRBV5-1 with TRBJ2-7, with a possible D match to TRBD2 (6 bases). Trimming removed 4 bases at V and 6 bases at J, with 20 bases between. The CDR3 spans 15 residues. From germline, CDR1 is SGHRS and CDR2 YFSETQ. CDR3: CASSPALRGNLEQYF. CDR3 nucleotide sequence: TGCGCCAGCAGCCCAGCCCTACGCGGGAACCTCGAGCAGTACTTC.

This clonotype came up many times. The V call is TRBV7-3, the J call TRBJ1-5, with 8 positions matching TRBD1. The CDR3 loop spans 13 amino acids. CDR1 SGHTA and CDR2 FQGTGA come from the germline V gene. The V and J ends lost 5 bases and 7 bases, in that order; junction bases with no gene match: 4. CDR3 residues: CASSIQGGQPQHF. The DNA for the CDR3 is TGTGCCAGCAGCATACAGGGGGGACAGCCCCAGCATTTT.

This clonotype has at least ten counts. The V gene is TRBV24-1, the J gene TRBJ1-2, with 8 nucleotides matching TRBD1. Germline assignment: CDR1 KGHDR and CDR2 SFDVKD. V lost 4 bases to trimming and J lost 7 bases; unmatched junction nucleotides: 7. This CDR3 comprises 14 residues. The CDR3, as DNA: TGTGCCACCAGTGACCCCGGACAGGGCAGTGGCTACACCTTC. Protein sequence: CATSDPGQGSGYTF.

There are a few counts of this clonotype. The V gene is TRBV25-1, the J gene TRBJ1-6; D may be TRBD1 (5 bases). The germline V gene encodes CDR1 MGHDK and CDR2 SYGVNS. The CDR3 contains 13 residues. The CDR3 nucleotides are TGTGCTAGTAGGGGAATCCCTAATTCACCCCTCCACTTT. This gives the protein CASRGIPNSPLHF.

The chain links TRBV7-6 to TRBJ2-5; 11 nucleotides line up with TRBD2. The J segment lost 7 bases and the V segment lost 3 bases, leaving 7 bases of the junction unmatched. The CDR3 is made up of 15 amino acids. Germline-derived CDR1 and CDR2 are SGHVS and FNYEAQ. DNA of the CDR3: TGTGCCAGCAGCTTGGCTAGCGGGGGGCGGGGGACCCAGTACTTC. It encodes CASSLASGGRGTQYF.

CDR3 DNA sequence: TGTGCCATCAGTGAGTCGTTTTTTGACAGGGGGCAAAGAAGCTATGGCTACACCTTC. Protein product: CAISESFFDRGQRSYGYTF. V and J are TRBV10-3 and TRBJ1-2, with 10 bases matching TRBD1. Germline V lookup: CDR1 ENHRY, CDR2 SYGVKD. This CDR3 comprises 19 residues. V trimming: 0 bases; J trimming: 4 bases; junction bases outside the gene matches: 14.

This clonotype was observed a handful of times. The V call is TRBV2, the J call TRBJ1-2; a possible D gene is TRBD1 (5 bases). CDR1 and CDR2 from the germline V gene are SNHLY and FYNNEI. The CDR3 loop spans 13 amino acids. Between the trimmed V and J ends, which lost 5 bases and 9 bases, there was a span of 16 bases. This CDR3 is CASSLAGLGSYTF. The CDR3 DNA reads as TGTGCCAGCAGTTTAGCAGGGTTGGGGAGCTACACCTTC.

In its sample, this clonotype was seen a few times. This chain connects TRBV20-1 to TRBJ1-2, with D possibly being TRBD1 (6 bases). The CDR3 contains 14 residues. The V gene's germline CDR1 is DFQATT and CDR2 SNEGSKA (reference sequence). V lost 3 bases to trimming and J lost 2 bases, with 13 bases between them. The chain's CDR3 is CSARLQGWNYGYTF. The CDR3 nucleotides are TGCAGTGCTAGGCTCCAGGGGTGGAACTATGGCTACACCTTC.

This chain uses TRBV7-8 with TRBJ2-2; D is possibly TRBD1 or TRBD2 (6 bases each). The CDR3 sequence is 14 residues long. V lost 2 bases, J lost 7 bases, and 11 bases lay in between. Germline V gene lookup returns CDR1 SGHVS and CDR2 FQNEAQ. The CDR3 DNA reads as TGTGCCAGCAGCTTACTGGGGGGCAGCGGGGAGCTGTTTTTT. Translating it yields CASSLLGGSGELFF.

There are many counts of this clonotype. The chain uses TRBV2 and TRBJ2-5; no firm D call. Trimming took off 5 bases at V and 0 bases at J, with 10 bases between the two ends. This CDR3 contains 14 residues. The germline gives CDR1 SNHLY, CDR2 FYNNEI. The CDR3 bases are TGTGCCAGCAGTCCAGACACGTACCAAGAGACCCAGTACTTC. It encodes CASSPDTYQETQYF. The entire variable domain, with the rest obtained from reference TRBV2 and TRBJ2-5, is as follows: EPEVTQTPSHQVTQMGQEVILRCVPISNHLYFYWYRQILGQKVEFLVSFYNNEISEKSEIFDDQFSVERPDGSNFTLKIRSTKLEDSAMYFCASSPDTYQETQYFGPGTRLLVL.